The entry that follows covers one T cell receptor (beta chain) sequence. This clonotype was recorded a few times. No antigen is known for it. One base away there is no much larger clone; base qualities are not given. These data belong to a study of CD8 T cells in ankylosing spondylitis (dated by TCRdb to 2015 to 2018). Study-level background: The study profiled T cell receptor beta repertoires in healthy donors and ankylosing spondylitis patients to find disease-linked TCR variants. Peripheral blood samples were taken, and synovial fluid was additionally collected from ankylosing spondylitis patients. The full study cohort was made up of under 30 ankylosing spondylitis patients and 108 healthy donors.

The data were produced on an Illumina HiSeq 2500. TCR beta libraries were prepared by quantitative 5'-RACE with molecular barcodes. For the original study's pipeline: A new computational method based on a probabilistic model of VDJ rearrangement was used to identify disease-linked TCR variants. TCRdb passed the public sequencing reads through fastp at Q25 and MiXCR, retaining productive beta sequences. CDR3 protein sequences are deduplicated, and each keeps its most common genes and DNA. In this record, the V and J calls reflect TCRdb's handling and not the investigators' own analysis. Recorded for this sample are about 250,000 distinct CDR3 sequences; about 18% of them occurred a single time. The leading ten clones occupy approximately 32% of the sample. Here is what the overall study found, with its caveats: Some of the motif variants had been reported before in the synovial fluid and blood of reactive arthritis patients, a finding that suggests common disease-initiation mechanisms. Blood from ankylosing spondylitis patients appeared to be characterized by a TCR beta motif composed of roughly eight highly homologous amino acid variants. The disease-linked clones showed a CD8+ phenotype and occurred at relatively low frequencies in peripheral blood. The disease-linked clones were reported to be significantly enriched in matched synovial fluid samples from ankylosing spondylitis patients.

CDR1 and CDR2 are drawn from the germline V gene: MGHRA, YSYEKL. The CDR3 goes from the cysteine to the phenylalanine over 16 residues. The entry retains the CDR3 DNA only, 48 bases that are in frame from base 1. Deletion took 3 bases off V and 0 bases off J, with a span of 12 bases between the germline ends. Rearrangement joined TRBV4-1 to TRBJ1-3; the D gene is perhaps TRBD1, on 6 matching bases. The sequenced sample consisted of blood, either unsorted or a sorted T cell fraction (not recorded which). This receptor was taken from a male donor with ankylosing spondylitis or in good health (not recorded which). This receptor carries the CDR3 CASSHPTGHSGNTIYF. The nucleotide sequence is TGCGCCAGCAGCCACCCGACAGGCCACTCTGGAAACACCATATATTTT.